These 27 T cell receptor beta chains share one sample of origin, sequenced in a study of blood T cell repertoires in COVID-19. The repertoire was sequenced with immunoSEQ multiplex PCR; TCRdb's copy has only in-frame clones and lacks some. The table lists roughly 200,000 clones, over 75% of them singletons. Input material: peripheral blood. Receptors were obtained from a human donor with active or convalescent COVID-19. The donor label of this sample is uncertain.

The CDR3 protein is CSIMRSSSGNTIYF. CDR3 nucleotides: TGCAGCATTATGAGATCTAGCTCTGGAAACACCATATATTTT. This chain uses TRBV29-1 with TRBJ1-3; D ambiguous. V was shortened by 8 bases and J by 0 bases, with 14 bases between the two germline ends. Germline V CDR1 and CDR2: SQVTM, ANQGSEA. The CDR3 extends over 14 amino acids. The entire variable domain, with the rest obtained from reference TRBV29-1 and TRBJ1-3, is as follows: SAVISQKPSRDICQRGTSLTIQCQVDSQVTMMFWYRQQPGQSLTLIATANQGSEATYESGFVIDKFPISRPNLTFSTLTVSNMSPEDSSIYLCSIMRSSSGNTIYFGEGSWLTVV.

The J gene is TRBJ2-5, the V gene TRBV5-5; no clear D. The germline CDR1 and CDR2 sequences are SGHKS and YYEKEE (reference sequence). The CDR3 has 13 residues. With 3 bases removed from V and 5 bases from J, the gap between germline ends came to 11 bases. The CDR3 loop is CASSSWAAETQYF. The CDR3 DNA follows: TGTGCCAGCAGCTCTTGGGCCGCGGAGACCCAGTACTTC.

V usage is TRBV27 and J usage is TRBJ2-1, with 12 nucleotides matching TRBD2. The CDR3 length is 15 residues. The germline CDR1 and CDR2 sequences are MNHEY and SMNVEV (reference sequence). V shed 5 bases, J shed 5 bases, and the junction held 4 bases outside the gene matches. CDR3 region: CASSRLAGVHNEQFF. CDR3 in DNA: TGTGCCAGCAGTCGACTAGCGGGAGTCCACAATGAGCAGTTCTTC.

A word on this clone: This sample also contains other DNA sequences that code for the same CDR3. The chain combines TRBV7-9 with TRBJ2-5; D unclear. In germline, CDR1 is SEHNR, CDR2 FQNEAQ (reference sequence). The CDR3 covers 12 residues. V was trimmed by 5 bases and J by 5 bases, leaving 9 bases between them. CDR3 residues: CASSPRGETQYF. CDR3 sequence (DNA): TGTGCCAGCAGCCCAAGAGGCGAGACCCAGTACTTC.

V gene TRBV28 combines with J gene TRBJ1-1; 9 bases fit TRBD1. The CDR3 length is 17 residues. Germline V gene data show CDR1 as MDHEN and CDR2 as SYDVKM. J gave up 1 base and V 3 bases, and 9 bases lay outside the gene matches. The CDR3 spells CASSFTQGAAGNTEAFF. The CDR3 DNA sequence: TGTGCCAGCAGTTTTACACAGGGGGCTGCGGGGAACACTGAAGCTTTCTTT.

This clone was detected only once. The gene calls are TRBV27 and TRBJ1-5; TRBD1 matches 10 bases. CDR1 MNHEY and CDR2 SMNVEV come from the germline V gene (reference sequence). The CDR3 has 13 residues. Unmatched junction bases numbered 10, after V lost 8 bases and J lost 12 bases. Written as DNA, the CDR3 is TGTGCCAGCGCGGGACAGGGGAAAAAGCTCCAGCATTTT. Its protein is CASAGQGKKLQHF.

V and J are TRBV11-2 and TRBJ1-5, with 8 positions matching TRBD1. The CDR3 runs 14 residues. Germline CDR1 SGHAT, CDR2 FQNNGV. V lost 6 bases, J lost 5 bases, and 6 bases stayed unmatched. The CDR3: CASRLNRGDQPQHF. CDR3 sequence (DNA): TGTGCCAGCAGGCTTAACAGGGGGGATCAGCCCCAGCATTTT.

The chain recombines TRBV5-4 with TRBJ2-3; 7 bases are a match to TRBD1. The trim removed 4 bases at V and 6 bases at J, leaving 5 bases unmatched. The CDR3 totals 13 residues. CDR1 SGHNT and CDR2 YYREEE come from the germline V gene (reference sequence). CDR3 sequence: CASSEDRRDTQYF. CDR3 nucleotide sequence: TGTGCCAGCAGCGAGGACAGGAGGGATACGCAGTATTTT.

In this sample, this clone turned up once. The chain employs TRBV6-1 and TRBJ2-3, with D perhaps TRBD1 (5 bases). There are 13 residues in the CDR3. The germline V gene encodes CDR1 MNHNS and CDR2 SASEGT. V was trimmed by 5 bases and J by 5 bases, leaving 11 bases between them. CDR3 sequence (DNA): TGTGCCAGCAGTACAGGAGTAAGAGATACGCAGTATTTT. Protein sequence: CASSTGVRDTQYF.

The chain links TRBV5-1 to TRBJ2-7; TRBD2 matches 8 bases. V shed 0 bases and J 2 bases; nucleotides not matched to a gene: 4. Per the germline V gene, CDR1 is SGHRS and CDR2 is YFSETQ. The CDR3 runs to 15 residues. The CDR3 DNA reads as TGCGCCAGCAGCTTGGGGGCTAGCGGGCCCTACGAGCAGTACTTC. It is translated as CASSLGASGPYEQYF.

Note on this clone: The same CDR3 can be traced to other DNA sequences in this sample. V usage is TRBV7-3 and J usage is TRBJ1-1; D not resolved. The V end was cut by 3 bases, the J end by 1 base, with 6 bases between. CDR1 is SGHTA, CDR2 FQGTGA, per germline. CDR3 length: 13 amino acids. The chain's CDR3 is CASSLTGNTEAFF. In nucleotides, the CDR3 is TGTGCCAGCAGCTTGACGGGGAACACTGAAGCTTTCTTT.

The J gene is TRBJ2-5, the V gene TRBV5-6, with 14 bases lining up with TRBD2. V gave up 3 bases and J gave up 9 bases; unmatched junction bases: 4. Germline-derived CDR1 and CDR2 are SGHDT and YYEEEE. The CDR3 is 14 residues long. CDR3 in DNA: TGTGCCAGCAGCTGGGGACTAGCGGGAGAAGCCCAGTACTTC. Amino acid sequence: CASSWGLAGEAQYF.

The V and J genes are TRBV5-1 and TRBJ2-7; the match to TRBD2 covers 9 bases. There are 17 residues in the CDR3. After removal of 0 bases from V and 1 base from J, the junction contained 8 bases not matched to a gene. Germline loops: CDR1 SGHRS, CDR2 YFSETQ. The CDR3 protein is CASSLGLAALQSYEQYF. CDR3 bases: TGCGCCAGCAGCTTGGGACTAGCGGCACTGCAATCCTACGAGCAGTACTTC.

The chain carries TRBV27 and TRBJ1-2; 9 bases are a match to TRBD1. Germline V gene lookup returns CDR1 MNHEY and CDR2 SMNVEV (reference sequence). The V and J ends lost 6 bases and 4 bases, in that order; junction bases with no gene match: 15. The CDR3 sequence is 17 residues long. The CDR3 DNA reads TGTGCCAGCAGCCCCCGGAAACGGGACAGGGTTTTCTATGGCTACACCTTC. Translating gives CASSPRKRDRVFYGYTF.

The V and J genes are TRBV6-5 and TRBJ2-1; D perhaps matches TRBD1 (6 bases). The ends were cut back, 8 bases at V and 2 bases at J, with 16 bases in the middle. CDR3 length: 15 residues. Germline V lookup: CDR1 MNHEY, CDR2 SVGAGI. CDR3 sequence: CASSAGTYTYNEQFF. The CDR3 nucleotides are TGTGCCAGCTCGGCCGGGACATACACCTACAATGAGCAGTTCTTC.

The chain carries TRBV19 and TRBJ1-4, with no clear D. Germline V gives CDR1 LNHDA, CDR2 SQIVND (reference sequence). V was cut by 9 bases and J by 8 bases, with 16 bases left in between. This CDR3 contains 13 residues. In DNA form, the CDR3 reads TGTGCCAGCTGCAACACTCCGGGAGAAAAACTGTTTTTT. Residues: CASCNTPGEKLFF.

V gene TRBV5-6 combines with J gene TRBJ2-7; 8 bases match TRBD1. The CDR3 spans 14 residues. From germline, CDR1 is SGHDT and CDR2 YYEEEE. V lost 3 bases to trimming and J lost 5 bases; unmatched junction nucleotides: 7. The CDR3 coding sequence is TGTGCCAGCAGCTCACGGACAGGGCGACACGAGCAGTACTTC. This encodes CASSSRTGRHEQYF.

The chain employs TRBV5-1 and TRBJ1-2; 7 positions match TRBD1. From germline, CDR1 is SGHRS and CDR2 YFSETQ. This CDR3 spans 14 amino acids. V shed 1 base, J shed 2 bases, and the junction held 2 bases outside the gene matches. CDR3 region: CASSLTGDNYGYTF. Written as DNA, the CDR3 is TGCGCCAGCAGCTTGACAGGGGACAACTATGGCTACACCTTC.

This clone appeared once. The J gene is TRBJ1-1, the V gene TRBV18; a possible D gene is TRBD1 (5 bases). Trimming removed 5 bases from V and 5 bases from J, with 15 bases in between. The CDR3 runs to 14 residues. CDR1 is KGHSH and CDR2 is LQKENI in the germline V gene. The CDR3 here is CASSTTAQGTEAFF. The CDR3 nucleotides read TGTGCCAGCTCAACGACCGCCCAGGGAACTGAAGCTTTCTTT.

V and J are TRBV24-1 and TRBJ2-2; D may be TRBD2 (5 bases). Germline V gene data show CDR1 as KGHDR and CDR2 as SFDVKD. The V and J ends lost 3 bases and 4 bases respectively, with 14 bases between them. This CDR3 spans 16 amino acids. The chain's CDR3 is CATSDMTTSATGELFF. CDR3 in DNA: TGTGCCACCAGTGATATGACTACCTCGGCCACCGGGGAGCTGTTTTTT.

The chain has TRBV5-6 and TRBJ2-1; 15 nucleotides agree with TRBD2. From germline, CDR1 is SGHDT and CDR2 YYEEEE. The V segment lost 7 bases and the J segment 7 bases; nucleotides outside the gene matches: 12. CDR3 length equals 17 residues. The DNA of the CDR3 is TGTGCCAGCTATGGGACTAGCGGGAGGTCTAGGTCAAATGAGCAGTTCTTC. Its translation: CASYGTSGRSRSNEQFF.

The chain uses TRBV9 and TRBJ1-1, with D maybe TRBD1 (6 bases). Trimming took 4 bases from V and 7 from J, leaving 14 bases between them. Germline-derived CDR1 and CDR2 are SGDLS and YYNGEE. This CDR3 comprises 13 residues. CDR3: CASSSRGAREAFF. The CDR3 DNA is TGTGCCAGCAGCTCCCGGGGGGCGCGTGAAGCTTTCTTT.

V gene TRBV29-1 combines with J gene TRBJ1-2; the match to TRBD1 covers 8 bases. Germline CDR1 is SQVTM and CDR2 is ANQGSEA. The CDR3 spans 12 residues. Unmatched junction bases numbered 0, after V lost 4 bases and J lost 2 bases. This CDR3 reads CSVGDRNYGYTF. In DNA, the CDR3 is TGCAGCGTTGGGGACAGGAACTATGGCTACACCTTC.

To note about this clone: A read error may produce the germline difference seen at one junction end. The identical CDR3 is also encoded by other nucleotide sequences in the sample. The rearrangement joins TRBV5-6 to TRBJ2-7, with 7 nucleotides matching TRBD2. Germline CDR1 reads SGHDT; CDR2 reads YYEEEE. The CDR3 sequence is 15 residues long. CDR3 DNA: TGCGCCAGCAGCCGGGGGGTCAGGGTAGGAGGGGAGCAGTACTTC. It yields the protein CASSRGVRVGGEQYF.

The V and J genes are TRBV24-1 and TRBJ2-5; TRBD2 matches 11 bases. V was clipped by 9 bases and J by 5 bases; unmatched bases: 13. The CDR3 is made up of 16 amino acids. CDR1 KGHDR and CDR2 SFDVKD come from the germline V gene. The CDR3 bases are TGTGCCACCGGGGCAATGGCTAGCGGGAGGAGCGAGACCCAGTACTTC. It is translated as CATGAMASGRSETQYF.

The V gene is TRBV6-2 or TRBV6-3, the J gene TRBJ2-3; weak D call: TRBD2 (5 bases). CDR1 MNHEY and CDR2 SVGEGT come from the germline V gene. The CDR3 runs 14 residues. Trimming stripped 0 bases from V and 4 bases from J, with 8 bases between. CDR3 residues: CASSYSRGADTQYF. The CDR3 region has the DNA TGTGCCAGCAGTTACTCTCGGGGTGCAGATACGCAGTATTTT.

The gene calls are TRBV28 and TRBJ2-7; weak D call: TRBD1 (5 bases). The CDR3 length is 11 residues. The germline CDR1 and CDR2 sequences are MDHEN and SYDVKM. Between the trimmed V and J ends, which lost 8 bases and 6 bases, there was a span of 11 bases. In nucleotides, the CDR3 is TGTGCCAGCCTCGGCAGGGCCGAGCAGTACTTC. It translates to CASLGRAEQYF.